This T cell receptor beta chain originates from a study of blood T cell repertoires in COVID-19. In the study overall: Specimens from acute and convalescent COVID-19 originated in the United States, Italy and Spain. PBMCs, B-cell-depleted T cells, or T cells were the source of the cDNA or gDNA that made up the material.

CDR1 and CDR2 from the germline V gene are LNHDA and SQIVND (reference sequence). This CDR3 region has 14 residues. Trimming took 6 bases from V and 5 from J; bases not matched to a gene: 3. Authors' methods: Cell counts per sample came from amplifying reference gene primers. Profiled with immunoSEQ multiplex PCR; TCRdb holds only in-frame clones, not every one. The V and J calls and the clone size are those of that table, but D and trimming were determined from the DNA. The data contain approximately 99,000 clones, 88% of them singletons. Seattle participants joined during active infection and were tracked over time.

The sample comprised peripheral blood. This clonotype was sampled from a man over 45 with COVID-19, enrolled during active disease. The J gene is TRBJ1-6, the V gene TRBV19, with 8 bases matching TRBD1. CDR3 sequence: CASRTGDNNSPLHF. CDR3 DNA sequence: TGTGCCAGTAGGACAGGGGATAATAATTCACCCCTCCACTTT.